The following is a T cell receptor beta chain sequence with its context. These data belong to a study of blood T cell repertoires in COVID-19. Study summary: Collection of acute and convalescent COVID-19 samples took place in the United States, Italy and Spain.

As processed by the authors: Cell counts per sample came from amplifying reference gene primers. The data were produced by immunoSEQ multiplex PCR, yet TCRdb's version contains in-frame clones alone and is incomplete. The DNA was the basis for D and trimming; V, J and clone size are from that table. The sample consists of almost 200,000 clones, 86% of them appearing once. Per the germline V gene, CDR1 is SGHDT and CDR2 is YYEEEE. CDR3 length: 17 amino acids. Unmatched junction bases numbered 5, after V lost 4 bases and J lost 0 bases. The J gene is TRBJ2-6, the V gene TRBV5-6, with 9 bases aligning to TRBD1. The sequence was collected from a woman aged 65 to 85 with acute or convalescent COVID-19. The source material was peripheral blood. DNA for the CDR3: TGTGCCAGCAGCAAGGACAGGGGAAGCTCTGGGGCCAACGTCCTGACTTTC. Its protein is CASSKDRGSSGANVLTF.